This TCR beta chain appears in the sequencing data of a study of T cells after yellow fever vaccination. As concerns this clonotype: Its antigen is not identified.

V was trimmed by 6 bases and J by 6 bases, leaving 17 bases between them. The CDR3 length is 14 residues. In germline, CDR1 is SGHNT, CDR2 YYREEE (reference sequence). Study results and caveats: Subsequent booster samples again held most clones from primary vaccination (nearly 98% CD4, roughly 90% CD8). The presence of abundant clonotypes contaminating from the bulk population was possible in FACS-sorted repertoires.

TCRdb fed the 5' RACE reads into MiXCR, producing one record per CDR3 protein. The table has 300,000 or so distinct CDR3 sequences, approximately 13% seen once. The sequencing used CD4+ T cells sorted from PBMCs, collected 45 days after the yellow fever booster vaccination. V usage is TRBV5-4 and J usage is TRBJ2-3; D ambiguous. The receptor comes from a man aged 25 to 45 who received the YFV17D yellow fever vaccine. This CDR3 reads CASKEDLKRDTQYF. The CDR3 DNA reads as TGTGCCAGCAAAGAGGATCTTAAACGGGATACGCAGTATTTT.